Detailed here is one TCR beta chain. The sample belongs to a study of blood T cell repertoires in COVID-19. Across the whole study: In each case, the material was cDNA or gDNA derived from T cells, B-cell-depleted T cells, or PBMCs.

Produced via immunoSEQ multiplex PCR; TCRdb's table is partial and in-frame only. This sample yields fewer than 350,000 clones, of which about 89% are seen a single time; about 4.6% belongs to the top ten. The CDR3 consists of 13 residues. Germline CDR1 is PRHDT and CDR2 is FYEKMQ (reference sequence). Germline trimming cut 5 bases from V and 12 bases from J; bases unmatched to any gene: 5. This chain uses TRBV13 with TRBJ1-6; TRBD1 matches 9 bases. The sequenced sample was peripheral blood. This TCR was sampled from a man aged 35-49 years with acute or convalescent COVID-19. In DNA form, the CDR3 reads TGTGCCAGCAGCCCCGGGACAGGGAGACCCCTCCACTTT. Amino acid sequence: CASSPGTGRPLHF. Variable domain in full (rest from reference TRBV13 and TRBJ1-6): AAGVIQSPRHLIKEKRETATLKCYPIPRHDTVYWYQQGPGQDPQFLISFYEKMQSDKGSIPDRFSAQQFSDYHSELNMSSLELGDSALYFCASSPGTGRPLHFGNGTRLTVT.